This TCR beta chain derives from a study of OX40 agonist ivuxolimab in advanced cancers. Across the whole study: Patients received ivuxolimab, an agonistic anti-OX40 (CD134) antibody. Patients assigned to dose escalation were diagnosed with hepatocellular carcinoma, melanoma, renal cell or head and neck cancer. Patients achieving partial responses numbered three: one hepatocellular carcinoma case and two cutaneous melanoma cases.

Libraries were prepared by immunoSEQ multiplex PCR; TCRdb keeps only in-frame clonotypes and omits some of them. The sample shows roughly 53,000 clones, roughly 90% of them seen only once. Study-wide points: What antigens the expanded peripheral T cells recognized was never established.

Per germline, CDR1 MDHEN and CDR2 SYDVKM. The CDR3 is 17 residues long. V lost 3 bases, J lost 5 bases, and 21 bases lay in between. With regard to this clone: The antigen is undetermined.

The chain is built from TRBV28 and TRBJ2-3; D tentatively fits TRBD1 or TRBD2 (6 bases each). The source is an adult with an advanced solid tumor such as melanoma, head and neck, liver or kidney cancer. The source was CD4+ or CD8+ T cells sorted from blood, collected in a trial of the OX40 agonist ivuxolimab. DNA for the CDR3: TGTGCCAGCAGTTTTGGAGAGGCGGGGACATGGGGAGATACGCAGTATTTT. Translation: CASSFGEAGTWGDTQYF.